The clone carrying this TCR beta chain was counted once. Per the original methods: Nucleated cell number was recorded as an estimate derived from reference gene primer amplification. Measured with immunoSEQ multiplex PCR; TCRdb has only the in-frame clones, and not every one. V and J calls and clone size are those listed in that table; D and trimming were worked out from the DNA. The sample shows roughly 290,000 clones, approximately 80% of them seen only once. The data belong to a study of blood T cell repertoires in COVID-19. The CDR3 length is 16 residues. Looked up from germline, CDR1 is SGHVS and CDR2 is FQNEAQ. V lost 1 base and J 1 base, leaving 11 bases between the germline ends.

The chain combines TRBV7-8 with TRBJ1-5, with D possibly TRBD1 on 5 matching bases. The receptor comes from a woman in her 50s with active or convalescent COVID-19. Sequencing was carried out using peripheral blood. The CDR3: CASSLVRQGSNQPQHF. The CDR3 nucleotides are TGTGCCAGCAGCTTAGTCCGTCAGGGAAGCAATCAGCCCCAGCATTTT.